This T cell receptor beta chain was documented in a study of long-term antiretroviral therapy in people with HIV (dated 2022 in TCRdb). For the wider study: The earliest samples were collected about a decade before the 2015 WHO recommendation for immediate ART, when ART was typically delayed until CD4 counts fell. No cross-contamination during QIAcube processing was shown when test extractions of a monoclonal T-cell line were performed alongside fewer than 35 polyclonal samples. From fewer than 35 adults with confirmed HIV infection, the cohort provided approximately 190 cryopreserved PBMC samples, gathered serially across a mean of roughly 6 years (range 1-12). Of the 30 participants with HIV, roughly twelve were female. Whether ART initiation and durable HIV suppression were associated with changes in peripheral blood TRB repertoire composition and diversity was tested in a retrospective serial study. Results the study describes overall, beyond this receptor: HIV repertoires had narrower CDR3 length ranges than controls, and the network structure suggested an antigen-experienced repertoire that shifted only slightly toward naive after ART. Owing to limited PBMC availability, only the TCR beta chain was sequenced, without alpha chain pairing. Expanded TRB clones identified before ART initiation dominated the repertoire across all time points, though the dominance fluctuated and decreased in many PLHIV after ART. Because cell numbers in pre-ART samples were limited, unsorted PBMC were profiled instead of sorted CD4+ and CD8+ T cells. The samples were dated from about 2003 to 2018, and the ART regimens that were used may be less effective than current ART regimens. No data were available on ART adherence, viral resistance or therapy changes, limiting inferences about post-ART repertoire changes. A significant increase in TRB diversity was found to be associated with ART initiation, although TRB diversity was observed to remain significantly below that of transplant donor controls even after long-term ART.

About this clone itself: The specificity of this receptor is unknown. It has no much larger one-base neighbor in the sample; base qualities were not kept.

To be included, a participant needed at least one PBMC sample from before ART initiation plus at least two post-ART samples. Treatment was received in the United States of America by all participants with HIV. Before DNA extraction, cryopreserved samples of about 0.95-11 million PBMC were thawed and washed. At the time of the earliest PBMC sample, participants with HIV were aged between about 20 and 54 years. PBMC samples from each participant spanned 1-4 timepoints before ART initiation and 2-8 timepoints after ART initiation, with a median of 7 samples. Serial HIV viral load, CD4+ T-cell count, ART history and demographic data were obtained for every participant. Using a Qiagen kit on a QIAcube, genomic DNA was extracted from unsorted PBMC, with samples processed in batches of 12. The immunoSEQ hsTCRB v3.0 assay was used at survey level resolution to sequence the TRB variable region. A depth of roughly 40,000-55,000 T-cell genomes per sample was targeted for TRB sequencing. Pooled TRB libraries were sequenced on an Illumina MiSeq with a v3 150-cycle kit. Per the original workflow: Analysis of repertoires was carried out in R inside a reproducible Nextflow workflow spanning QC, data transformation and analysis. Custom analyses were implemented in LymphoSeq2, an R package for AIRR-Seq data exploration. Several samples that produced fewer than 5000 total TRB sequences were removed, so 180 or so HIV repertoires were analyzed. Among the roughly 180 retained HIV repertoires, 55 to 65 were collected before ART initiation and around 130 after ART initiation. Repertoires were downsampled to 5000 TRB nucleotide sequences, with summary statistics averaged over 100 downsampling iterations. Only TRB sequences with CDR3 regions of at least seven amino acids were retained for analysis. A Shannon entropy-derived clonality score and the Gini coefficient were used to measure diversity. Repertoire networks linked the top 5000 CDR3 amino acid sequences whenever two sequences differed by an edit distance of one. Antigen specificity groups and MHC restriction were predicted for TRB CDR3 amino acid sequences with GLIPH2. To flag known associations with CMV, EBV, HIV or tissue antigens, CDR3 amino acid sequences were compared against VDJdb and McPAS-TCR. Pre-ART, post-ART and control groups were compared with Wilcoxon signed-rank tests and Holm-Bonferroni correction. In its TCRdb copy, this immuneACCESS table keeps in-frame sequences only and misses some clones. Where compared with another copy, unresolved V genes explain less than half of these, and the others have no known cause. For V, J and clone size, that table is used; D and trimming come from the DNA. Present in this sample are roughly 30,000 clones, about 93% of which were seen just once. The top ten constitute over 5% of the sample.

The germline V gene sets CDR1 to SGHDT and CDR2 to YYEEEE. The CDR3 holds 16 amino acids from the cysteine to the phenylalanine. The only DNA kept is the CDR3, 48 bases in frame from the first base. After removal of 3 bases from V and 2 bases from J, the junction retains 10 bases not matched to a gene. Sequences were derived from unsorted PBMCs, sampled about 6.7 years after starting antiretroviral therapy. This TCR came from a woman in her thirties or forties with HIV. The V and J segments used are TRBV5-6 and TRBJ2-7; 8 bases in the junction line up with TRBD2. The nucleotide sequence is TGTGCCAGCAGCTCGATGACCCGGACTAGCACCTACGAGCAGTACTTC. This translates into CASSSMTRTSTYEQYF.